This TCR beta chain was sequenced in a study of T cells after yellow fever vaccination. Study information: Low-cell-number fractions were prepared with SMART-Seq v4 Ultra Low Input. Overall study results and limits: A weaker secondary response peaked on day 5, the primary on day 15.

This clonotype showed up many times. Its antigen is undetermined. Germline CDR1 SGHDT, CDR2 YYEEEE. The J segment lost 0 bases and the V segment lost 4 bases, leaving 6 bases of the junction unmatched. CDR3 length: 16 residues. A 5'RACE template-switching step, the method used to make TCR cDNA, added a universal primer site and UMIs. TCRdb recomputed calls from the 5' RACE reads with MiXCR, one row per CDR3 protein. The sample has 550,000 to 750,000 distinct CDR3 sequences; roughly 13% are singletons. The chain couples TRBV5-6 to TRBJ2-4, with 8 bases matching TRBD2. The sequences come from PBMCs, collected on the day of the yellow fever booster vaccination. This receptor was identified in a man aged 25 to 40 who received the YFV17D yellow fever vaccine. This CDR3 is CASSLTSALAKNIQYF. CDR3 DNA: TGTGCCAGCAGCCTGACTAGCGCCTTAGCCAAAAACATTCAGTACTTC.